This T cell receptor (beta chain) comes out of a study of T cells in tuberculosis. Study in general: T cells were selected with CD1B tetramers loaded with glucose monomycolate. IGRA-negative adolescents, IGRA-positive adolescents with latent tuberculosis and adults with active tuberculosis formed this South African cohort.

TCRdb's copy holds only in-frame clones and misses some; the assay was immunoSEQ multiplex PCR. The sample lists some 34,000 clones; 85% to 95% were seen once. This receptor was taken from a donor between 10 and 35 years old with latent tuberculosis or without tuberculosis infection. Some clones in this sample may be carry-over from other donors' samples. Specimen: PBMCs.

DNA for the CDR3: TGCGCCAGCACTAAGTGGGGGGGCACGGATGGGGCCAACGTCCTGACTTTC. Protein sequence: CASTKWGGTDGANVLTF. This chain uses TRBV5-1 with TRBJ2-6; maybe TRBD2 (7 bases). V lost 6 bases and J lost 3, with 19 bases in between. The CDR3 length is 17 residues. Per the germline V gene, CDR1 is SGHRS and CDR2 is YFSETQ.